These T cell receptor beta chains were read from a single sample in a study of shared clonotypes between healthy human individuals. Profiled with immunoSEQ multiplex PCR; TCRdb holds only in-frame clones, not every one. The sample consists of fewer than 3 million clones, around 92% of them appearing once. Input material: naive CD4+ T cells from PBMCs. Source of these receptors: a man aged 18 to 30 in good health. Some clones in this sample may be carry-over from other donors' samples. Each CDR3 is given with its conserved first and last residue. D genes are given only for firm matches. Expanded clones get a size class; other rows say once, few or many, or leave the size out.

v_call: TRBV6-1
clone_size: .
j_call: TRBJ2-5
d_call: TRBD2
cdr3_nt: TGTGCCAGCAGTGGATGGGGACTAGCGGCCGAAGAGACCCAGTACTTC
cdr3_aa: CASSGWGLAAEETQYF

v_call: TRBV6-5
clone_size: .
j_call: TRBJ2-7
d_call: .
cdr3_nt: TGTGCCAGCAGTTTGGGCCGCTACGAGCAGTACTTC
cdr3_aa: CASSLGRYEQYF

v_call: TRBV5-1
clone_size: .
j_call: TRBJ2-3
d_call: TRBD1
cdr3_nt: TGCGCCAGCAGCTTGTGGCAGGGGGCTTTCGCAGATACGCAGTATTTT
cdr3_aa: CASSLWQGAFADTQYF

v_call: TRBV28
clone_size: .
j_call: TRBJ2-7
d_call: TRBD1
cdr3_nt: TGTGCCAGCAGTCACCCTTTAGGGACAGACGACTACGAGCAGTACTTC
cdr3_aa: CASSHPLGTDDYEQYF

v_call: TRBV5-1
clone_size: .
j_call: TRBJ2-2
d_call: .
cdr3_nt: TGCGCCAGCACCACGACTGCCCTCACCGGGGAGCTGTTTTTT
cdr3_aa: CASTTTALTGELFF

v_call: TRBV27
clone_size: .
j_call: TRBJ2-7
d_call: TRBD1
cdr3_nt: TGTGCCAGCTACCAAGCCCGGACAGGGGGCGCGGGGGAGCAGTACTTC
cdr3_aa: CASYQARTGGAGEQYF

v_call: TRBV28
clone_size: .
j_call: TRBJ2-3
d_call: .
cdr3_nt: TGTGCCAGCCTGAGAGGGGATAACACAGATACGCAGTATTTT
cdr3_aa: CASLRGDNTDTQYF

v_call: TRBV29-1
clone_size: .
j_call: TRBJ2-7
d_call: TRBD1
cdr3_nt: TGCAGCGCTGGGACAGGGTCCTACGAGCAGTACTTC
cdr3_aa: CSAGTGSYEQYF

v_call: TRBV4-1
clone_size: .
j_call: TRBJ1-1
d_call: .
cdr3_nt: TGCGCCAGCAGCCAAGAGGAGTTGTGGTGGAACGGTGGTGCTGAAGCTTTCTTT
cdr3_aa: CASSQEELWWNGGAEAFF

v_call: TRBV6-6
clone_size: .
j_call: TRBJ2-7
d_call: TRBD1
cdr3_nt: TGTGCCAGCAGTCCGCCCCCCAGGGGGCCCTACGAGCAGTACTTC
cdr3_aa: CASSPPPRGPYEQYF

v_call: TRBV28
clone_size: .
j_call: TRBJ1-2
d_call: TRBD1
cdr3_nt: TGTGCCAGCAGGCAAACAGGGGGAAACTATGGCTACACCTTC
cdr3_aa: CASRQTGGNYGYTF

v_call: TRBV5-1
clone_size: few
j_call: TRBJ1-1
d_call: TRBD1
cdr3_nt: TGCGCCAGCAGCTTGGGGACAGGGGGTCCGAACACTGAAGCTTTCTTT
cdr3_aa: CASSLGTGGPNTEAFF

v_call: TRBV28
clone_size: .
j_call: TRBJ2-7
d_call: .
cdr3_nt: TGTGCCAGCATGGGACGGTATCCCTCCTACGAGCAGTACTTC
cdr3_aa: CASMGRYPSYEQYF

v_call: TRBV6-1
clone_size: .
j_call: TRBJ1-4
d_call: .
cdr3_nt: TGTGCCAGCAGCCTCAGTCAGGGTACTAATGAAAAACTGTTTTTT
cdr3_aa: CASSLSQGTNEKLFF

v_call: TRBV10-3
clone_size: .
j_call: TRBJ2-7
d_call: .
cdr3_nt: TGTGCCATCACACCGGGACTCATAAAGGGGGGCGAGCAGTACTTC
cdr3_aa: CAITPGLIKGGEQYF

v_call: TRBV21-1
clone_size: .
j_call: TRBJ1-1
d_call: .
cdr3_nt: TGTGCCAGCAGCGCACGGCGCAGGGAGGACACTGAAGCTTTCTTT
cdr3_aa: CASSARRREDTEAFF

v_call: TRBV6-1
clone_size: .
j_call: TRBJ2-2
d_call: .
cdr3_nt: TGTGCCAGCAGGTGGGGGCAGGCCGGGGAGCTGTTTTTT
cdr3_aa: CASRWGQAGELFF

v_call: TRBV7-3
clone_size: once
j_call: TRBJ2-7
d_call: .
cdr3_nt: TGTGCCAGCAGCCCTAGCGATACCTACGAGCAGTACTTC
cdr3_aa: CASSPSDTYEQYF

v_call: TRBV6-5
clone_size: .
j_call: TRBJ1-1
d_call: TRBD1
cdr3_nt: TGTGCCATCCGGCTAGCCCCAGGGGGGAAGGCTTTCTTT
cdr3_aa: CAIRLAPGGKAFF

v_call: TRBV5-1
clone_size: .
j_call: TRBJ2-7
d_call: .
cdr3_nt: TGCGCCAGCAGCCAAGGGTGGTCCCCTAACGAGCAGTACTTC
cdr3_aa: CASSQGWSPNEQYF

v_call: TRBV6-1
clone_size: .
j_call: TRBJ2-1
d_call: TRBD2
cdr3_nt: TGTGCCAGCAGTAGGACTAGCGGGAACTACAATGAGCAGTTCTTC
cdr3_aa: CASSRTSGNYNEQFF

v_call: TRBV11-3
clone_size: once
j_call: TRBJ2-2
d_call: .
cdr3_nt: TGTGCCAGCAGCGCGCAAGTGAACACCGGGGAGCTGTTTTTT
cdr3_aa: CASSAQVNTGELFF

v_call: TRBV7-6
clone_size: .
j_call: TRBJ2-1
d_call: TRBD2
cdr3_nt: TGTGCCAGCAGCCAAGGGACTAGCGGGAGCGGCGAGCAGTTCTTC
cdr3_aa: CASSQGTSGSGEQFF

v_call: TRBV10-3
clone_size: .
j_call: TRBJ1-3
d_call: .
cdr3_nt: TGTGCCATCAGTGAGTCTTGGGGAAACACCATATATTTT
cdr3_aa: CAISESWGNTIYF

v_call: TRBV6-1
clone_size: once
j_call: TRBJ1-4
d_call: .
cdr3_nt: TGTGCCAGCACCATACAGGGATTCGATGAAAAACTGTTTTTT
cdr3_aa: CASTIQGFDEKLFF

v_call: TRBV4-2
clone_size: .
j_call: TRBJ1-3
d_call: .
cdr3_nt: TGTGCCAGCAGCCTCTGGGGGGGGATGGGAGACTCTGGAAACACCATATATTTT
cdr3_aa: CASSLWGGMGDSGNTIYF

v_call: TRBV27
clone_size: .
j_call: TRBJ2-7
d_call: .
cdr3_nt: TGTGCCAGCAGGGGGATGACAGGCCCTCGGGGCGAGCAGTACTTC
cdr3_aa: CASRGMTGPRGEQYF

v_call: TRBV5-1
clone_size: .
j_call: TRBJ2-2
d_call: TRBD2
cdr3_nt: TGCGCCAGCAGCTTGGCTTGGCGGGAGGGGCACACCGGGGAGCTGTTTTTT
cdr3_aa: CASSLAWREGHTGELFF

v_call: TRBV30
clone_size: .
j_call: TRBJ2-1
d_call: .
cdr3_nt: TGTGCCTGGAGGGGGCCGAGCTCCTACAATGAGCAGTTCTTC
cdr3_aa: CAWRGPSSYNEQFF

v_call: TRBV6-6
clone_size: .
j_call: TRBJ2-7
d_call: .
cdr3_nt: TGTGCCAGCAGTTACTGGGGGGACGAGCAGTACTTC
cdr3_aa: CASSYWGDEQYF

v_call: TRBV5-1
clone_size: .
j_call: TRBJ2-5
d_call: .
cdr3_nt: TGCGCCAGCAGCTTATCAGAGACCCAGTACTTC
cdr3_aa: CASSLSETQYF

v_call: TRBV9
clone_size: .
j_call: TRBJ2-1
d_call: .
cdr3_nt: TGTGCCAGCAGCGTAGCACCAACCTCTGGCAATGAGCAGTTCTTC
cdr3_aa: CASSVAPTSGNEQFF

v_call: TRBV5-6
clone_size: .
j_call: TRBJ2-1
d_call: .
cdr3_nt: TGTGCCAGCAGCTTGGGCCAGAGGAGCTCCTACAATGAGCAGTTCTTC
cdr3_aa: CASSLGQRSSYNEQFF

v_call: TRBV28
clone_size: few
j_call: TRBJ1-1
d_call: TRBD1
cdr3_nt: TGTGCCAGCAGTCCAACTGGACAGGGGGCTCCCGGTGCTTTCTTT
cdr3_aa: CASSPTGQGAPGAFF

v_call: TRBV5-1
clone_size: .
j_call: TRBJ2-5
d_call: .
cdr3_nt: TGCGCCAGCAGCTCGGGTGGGGGGTCGGAGACCCAGTACTTC
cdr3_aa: CASSSGGGSETQYF

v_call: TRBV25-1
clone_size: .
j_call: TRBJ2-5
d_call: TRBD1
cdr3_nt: TGTGCCAGCAGCGACAGGGCGGGAGAGACCCAGTACTTC
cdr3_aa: CASSDRAGETQYF

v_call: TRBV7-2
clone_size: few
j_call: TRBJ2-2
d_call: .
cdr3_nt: TGTGCCAGCAGCTTATCGCGCAGGGAGGCGGGCGGGGAGCTGTTTTTT
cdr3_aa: CASSLSRREAGGELFF

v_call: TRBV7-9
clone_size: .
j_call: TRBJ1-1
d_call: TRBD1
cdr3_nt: TGTGCCAGCAGCATAACCTGGACAGGAGGGGCTGAAGCTTTCTTT
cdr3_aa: CASSITWTGGAEAFF

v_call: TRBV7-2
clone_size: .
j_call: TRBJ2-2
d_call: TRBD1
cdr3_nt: TGTGCCAGCAGCTACAGGGCAGGACAGGGGCCCGGGGAGCTGTTTTTT
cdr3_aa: CASSYRAGQGPGELFF

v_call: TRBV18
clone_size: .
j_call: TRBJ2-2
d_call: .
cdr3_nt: TGTGCCAGCTCACCAACGAGGGGGAACACCGGGGAGCTGTTTTTT
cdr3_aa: CASSPTRGNTGELFF

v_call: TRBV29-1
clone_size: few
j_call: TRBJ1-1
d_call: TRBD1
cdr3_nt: TGCAGCACCCACAGGGGCAGGACTGAAGCTTTCTTT
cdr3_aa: CSTHRGRTEAFF

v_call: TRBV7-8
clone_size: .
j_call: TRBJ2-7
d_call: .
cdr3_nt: TGTGCCAGCAGCTTAGATCGGGGACCCTACGAGCAGTACTTC
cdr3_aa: CASSLDRGPYEQYF

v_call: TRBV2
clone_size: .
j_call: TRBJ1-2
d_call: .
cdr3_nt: TGTGCCAGCAGTGCGGTCGGGGCTAGCTATGGCTACACCTTC
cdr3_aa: CASSAVGASYGYTF